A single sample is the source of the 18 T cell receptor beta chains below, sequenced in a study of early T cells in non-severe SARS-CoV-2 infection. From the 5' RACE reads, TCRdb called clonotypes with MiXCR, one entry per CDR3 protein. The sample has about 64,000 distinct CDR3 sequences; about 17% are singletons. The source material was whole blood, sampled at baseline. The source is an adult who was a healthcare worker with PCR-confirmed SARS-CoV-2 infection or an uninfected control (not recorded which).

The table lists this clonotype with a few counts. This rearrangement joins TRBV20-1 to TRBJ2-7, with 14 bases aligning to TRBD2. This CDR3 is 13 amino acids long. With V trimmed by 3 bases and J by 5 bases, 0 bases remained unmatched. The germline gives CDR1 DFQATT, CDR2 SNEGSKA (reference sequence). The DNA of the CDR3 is TGCAGTGCTAGGGGACTAGCGGGAGACGAGCAGTACTTC. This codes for CSARGLAGDEQYF.

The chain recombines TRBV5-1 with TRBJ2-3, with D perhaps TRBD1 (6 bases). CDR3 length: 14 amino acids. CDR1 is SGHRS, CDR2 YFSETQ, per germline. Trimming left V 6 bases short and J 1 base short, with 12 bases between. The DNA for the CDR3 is TGCGCCAGCACCCTTCGGACAGGCACAGATACGCAGTATTTT. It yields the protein CASTLRTGTDTQYF.

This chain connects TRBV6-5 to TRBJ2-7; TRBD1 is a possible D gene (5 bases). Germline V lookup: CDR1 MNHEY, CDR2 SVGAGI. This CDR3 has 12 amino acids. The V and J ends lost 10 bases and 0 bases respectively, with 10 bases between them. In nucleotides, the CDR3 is TGTGCCACCAAAGACAGCTCCTACGAGCAGTACTTC. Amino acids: CATKDSSYEQYF.

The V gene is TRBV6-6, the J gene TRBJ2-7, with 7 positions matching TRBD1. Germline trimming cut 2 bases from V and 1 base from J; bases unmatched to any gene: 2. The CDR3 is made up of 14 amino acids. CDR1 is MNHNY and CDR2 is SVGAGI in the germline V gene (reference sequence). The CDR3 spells CASSYAQGSYEQYF. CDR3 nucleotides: TGTGCCAGCAGTTACGCACAGGGGTCCTACGAGCAGTACTTC.

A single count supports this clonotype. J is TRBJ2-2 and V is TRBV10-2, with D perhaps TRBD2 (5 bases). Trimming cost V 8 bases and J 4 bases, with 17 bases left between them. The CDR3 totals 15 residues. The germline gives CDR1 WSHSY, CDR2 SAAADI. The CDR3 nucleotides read TGCGCCAGCCGAAAGGACCTAAGCGGCACCGGGGAGCTGTTTTTT. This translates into CASRKDLSGTGELFF.

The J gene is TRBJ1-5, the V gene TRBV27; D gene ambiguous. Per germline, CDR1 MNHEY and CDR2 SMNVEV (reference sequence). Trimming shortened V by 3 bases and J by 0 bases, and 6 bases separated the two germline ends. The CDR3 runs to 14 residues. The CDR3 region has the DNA TGTGCCAGCAGTTTTAGTAGTAGCAATCAGCCCCAGCATTTT. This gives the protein CASSFSSSNQPQHF.

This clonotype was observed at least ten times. CDR3 sequence: CAWSVSLGGLAETQYF. The CDR3 bases are TGTGCCTGGAGTGTATCGCTTGGGGGGTTGGCGGAGACCCAGTACTTC. The V and J genes are TRBV30 and TRBJ2-5; a possible D gene is TRBD2 (6 bases). The germline V gene encodes CDR1 GTSNPN and CDR2 SVGIG (reference sequence). V shed 0 bases and J shed 5 bases, with 19 bases lying between them. The CDR3 spans 16 residues.

CDR3 nucleotides: TGTGCCAGCAGCTCGCCACTGGACAGCGTCCACGAGCAGTACTTC. It is translated as CASSSPLDSVHEQYF. The V gene is TRBV7-9, the J gene TRBJ2-7, with D possibly being TRBD1 (6 bases). The V end was cut by 4 bases, the J end by 5 bases, with 18 bases between. CDR1 and CDR2 (germline): SEHNR, FQNEAQ (reference sequence). This CDR3 spans 15 amino acids.

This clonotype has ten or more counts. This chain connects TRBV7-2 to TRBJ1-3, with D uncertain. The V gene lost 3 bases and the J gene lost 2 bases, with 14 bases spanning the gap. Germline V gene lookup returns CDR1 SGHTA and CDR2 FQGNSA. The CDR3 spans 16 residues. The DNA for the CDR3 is TGTGCCAGCAGCTTGGACCCACGGGGTCCTGGAAACACCATATATTTT. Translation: CASSLDPRGPGNTIYF. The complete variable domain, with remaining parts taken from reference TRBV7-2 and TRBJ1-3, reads GAGVSQSPSNKVTEKGKDVELRCDPISGHTALYWYRQSLGQGLEFLIYFQGNSAPDKSGLPSDRFSAERTGGSVSTLTIQRTQQEDSAVYLCASSLDPRGPGNTIYFGEGSWLTVV.

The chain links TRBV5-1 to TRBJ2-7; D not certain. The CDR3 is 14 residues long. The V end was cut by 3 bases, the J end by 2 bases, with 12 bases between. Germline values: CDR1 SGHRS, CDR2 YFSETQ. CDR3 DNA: TGCGCCAGCAGCTCGCCTGACAACCCCTACGAGCAGTACTTC. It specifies CASSSPDNPYEQYF.

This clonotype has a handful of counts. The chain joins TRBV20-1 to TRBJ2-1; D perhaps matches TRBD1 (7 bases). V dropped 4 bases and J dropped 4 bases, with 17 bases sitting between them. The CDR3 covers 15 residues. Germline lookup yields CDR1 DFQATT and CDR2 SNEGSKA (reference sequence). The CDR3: CSANFRGTPYNEQFF. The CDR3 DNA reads TGCAGTGCTAACTTCAGGGGGACTCCGTACAATGAGCAGTTCTTC.

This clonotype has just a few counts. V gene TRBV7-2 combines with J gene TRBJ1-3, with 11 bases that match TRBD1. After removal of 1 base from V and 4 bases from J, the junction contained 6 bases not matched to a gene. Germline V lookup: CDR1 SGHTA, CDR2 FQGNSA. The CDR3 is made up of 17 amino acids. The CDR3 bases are TGTGCCAGCAGCTTAGTAGGAGGACAGGGGGCCGGAAACACCATATATTTT. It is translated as CASSLVGGQGAGNTIYF.

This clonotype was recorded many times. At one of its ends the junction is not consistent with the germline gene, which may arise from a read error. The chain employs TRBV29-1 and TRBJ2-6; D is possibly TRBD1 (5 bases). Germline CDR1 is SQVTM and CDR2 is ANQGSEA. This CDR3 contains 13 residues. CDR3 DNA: TGCAGCGTTGTGACAGCTGGAGCCAACGTCCTGACTTTC. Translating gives CSVVTAGANVLTF.

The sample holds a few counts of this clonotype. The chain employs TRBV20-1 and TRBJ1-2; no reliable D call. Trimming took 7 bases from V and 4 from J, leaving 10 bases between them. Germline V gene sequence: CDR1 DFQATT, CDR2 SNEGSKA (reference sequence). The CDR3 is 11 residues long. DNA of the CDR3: TGCAGTGTTCAGCATCCCTATGGCTACACCTTC. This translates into CSVQHPYGYTF.

CDR3 DNA: TGTGCCAGCAGCCGCCTCGAGATCCAAGAGACCCAGTACTTC. This codes for CASSRLEIQETQYF. The V gene is TRBV7-2, the J gene TRBJ2-5; no firm D call. The V and J ends lost 5 bases and 1 base respectively, with 11 bases between them. This CDR3 is built from 14 residues. Germline V CDR1 and CDR2: SGHTA, FQGNSA.

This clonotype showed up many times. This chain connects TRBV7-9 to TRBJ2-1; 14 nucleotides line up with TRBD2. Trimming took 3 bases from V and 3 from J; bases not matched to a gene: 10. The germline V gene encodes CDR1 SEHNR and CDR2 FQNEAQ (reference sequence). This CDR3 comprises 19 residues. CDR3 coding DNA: TGTGCCAGCAGCTTCGTAGCCGGACTAGCGGGAGGTATCTACAATGAGCAGTTCTTC. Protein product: CASSFVAGLAGGIYNEQFF. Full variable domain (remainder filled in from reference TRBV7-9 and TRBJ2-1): DTGVSQNPRHKITKRGQNVTFRCDPISEHNRLYWYRQTLGQGPEFLTYFQNEAQLEKSRLLSDRFSAERPKGSFSTLEIQRTEQGDSAMYLCASSFVAGLAGGIYNEQFFGPGTRLTVL.

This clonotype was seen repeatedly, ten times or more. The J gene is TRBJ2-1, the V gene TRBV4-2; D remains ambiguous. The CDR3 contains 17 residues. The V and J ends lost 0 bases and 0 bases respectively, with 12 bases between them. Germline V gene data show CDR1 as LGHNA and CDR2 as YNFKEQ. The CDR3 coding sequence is TGTGCCAGCAGCCAAGATCTTATGAGAACCTCCTACAATGAGCAGTTCTTC. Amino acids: CASSQDLMRTSYNEQFF.

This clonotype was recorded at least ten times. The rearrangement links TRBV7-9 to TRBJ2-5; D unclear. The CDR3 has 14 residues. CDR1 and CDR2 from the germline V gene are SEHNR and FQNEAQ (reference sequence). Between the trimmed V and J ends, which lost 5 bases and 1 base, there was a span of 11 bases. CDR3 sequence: CASSPIDIQETQYF. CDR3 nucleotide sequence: TGTGCCAGCAGCCCGATCGACATCCAAGAGACCCAGTACTTC.